This T cell receptor beta chain was found in a study of T cell responses to AZD1222 COVID-19 vaccine. Germline CDR1 is SGHRS and CDR2 is YFSETQ. The CDR3 covers 15 residues. Trimming removed 4 bases from V and 2 bases from J; junction bases left unmatched: 6. Profiled with immunoSEQ multiplex PCR; TCRdb holds only in-frame clones, not every one. The sample holds roughly 270,000 clones, almost 95% seen once. Study-level findings and limits: Spike-specific TCR depth and breadth grew after two AZD1222 doses.

With regard to this clone: Antigen unknown.

The receptor was isolated from an adult who received the AZD1222 COVID-19 vaccine. This material consisted of peripheral blood, taken 28 days after the second AZD1222 dose. The chain is built from TRBV5-1 and TRBJ2-5, with 9 bases aligning to TRBD1. CDR3 in amino acids: CASSPGGQGQETQYF. In DNA, the CDR3 is TGCGCCAGCAGCCCGGGGGGACAGGGTCAAGAGACCCAGTACTTC.